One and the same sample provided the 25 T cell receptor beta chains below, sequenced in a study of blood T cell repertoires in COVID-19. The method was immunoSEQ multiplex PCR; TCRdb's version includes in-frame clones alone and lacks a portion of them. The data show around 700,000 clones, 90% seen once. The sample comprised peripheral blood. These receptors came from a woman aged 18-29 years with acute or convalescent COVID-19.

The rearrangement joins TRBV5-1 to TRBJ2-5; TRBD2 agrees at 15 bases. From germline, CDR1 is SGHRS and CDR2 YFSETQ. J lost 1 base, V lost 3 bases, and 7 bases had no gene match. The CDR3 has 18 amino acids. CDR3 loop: CASSSPGLAGGIQETQYF. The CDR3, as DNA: TGCGCCAGCAGCTCGCCGGGACTAGCGGGGGGTATCCAAGAGACCCAGTACTTC.

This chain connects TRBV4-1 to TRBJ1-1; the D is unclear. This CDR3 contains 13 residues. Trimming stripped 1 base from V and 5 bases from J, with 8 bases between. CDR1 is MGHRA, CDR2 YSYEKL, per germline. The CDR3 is CASSQASWTEAFF. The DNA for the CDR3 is TGCGCCAGCAGCCAAGCTAGTTGGACTGAAGCTTTCTTT.

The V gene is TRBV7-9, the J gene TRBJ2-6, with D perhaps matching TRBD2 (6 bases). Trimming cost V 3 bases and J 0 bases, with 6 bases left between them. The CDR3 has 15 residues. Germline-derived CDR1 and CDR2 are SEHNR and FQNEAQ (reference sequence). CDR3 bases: TGTGCCAGCAGCTTCGGGGGCTCTGGGGCCAACGTCCTGACTTTC. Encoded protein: CASSFGGSGANVLTF.

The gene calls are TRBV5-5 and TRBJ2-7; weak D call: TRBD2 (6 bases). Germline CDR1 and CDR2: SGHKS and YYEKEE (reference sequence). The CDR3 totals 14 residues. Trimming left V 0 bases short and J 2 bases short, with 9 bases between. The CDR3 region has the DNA TGTGCCAGCAGCTTGGCGGGGGAAACCTACGAGCAGTACTTC. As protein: CASSLAGETYEQYF. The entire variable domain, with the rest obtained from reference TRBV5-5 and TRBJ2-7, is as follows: DAGVTQSPTHLIKTRGQQVTLRCSPISGHKSVSWYQQVLGQGPQFIFQYYEKEERGRGNFPDRFSARQFPNYSSELNVNALLLGDSALYLCASSLAGETYEQYFGPGTRLTVT.

The CDR3 sequence: CASSIASLAGTGELFF. DNA for the CDR3: TGTGCCAGTAGTATAGCATCGCTAGCGGGAACCGGGGAGCTGTTTTTT. The chain has TRBV19 and TRBJ2-2, with TRBD2 identical over 9 bases. Germline CDR1 is LNHDA and CDR2 is SQIVND (reference sequence). The CDR3 runs 16 residues. Germline trimming cut 1 base from V and 5 bases from J; bases unmatched to any gene: 5. Supplemented by reference TRBV19 and TRBJ2-2, the full variable domain reads DGGITQSPKYLFRKEGQNVTLSCEQNLNHDAMYWYRQDPGQGLRLIYYSQIVNDFQKGDIAEGYSVSREKKESFPLTVTSAQKNPTAFYLCASSIASLAGTGELFFGEGSRLTVL.

The CDR3 loop reads CASSLGDRVSGETQYF. CDR3 nucleotides: TGTGCCAGCAGCTTGGGGGACAGGGTTTCGGGAGAGACCCAGTACTTC. This sequence joins TRBV5-4 and TRBJ2-5; 9 positions match TRBD1. This CDR3 contains 16 residues. Looked up from germline, CDR1 is SGHNT and CDR2 is YYREEE (reference sequence). V dropped 0 bases and J dropped 4; count of bases not matched to a gene: 7.

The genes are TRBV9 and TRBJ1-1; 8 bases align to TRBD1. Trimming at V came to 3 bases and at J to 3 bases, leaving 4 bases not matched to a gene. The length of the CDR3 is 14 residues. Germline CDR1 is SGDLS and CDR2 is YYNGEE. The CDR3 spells CASSAGQVYTEAFF. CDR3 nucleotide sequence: TGTGCCAGCAGCGCGGGACAGGTTTACACTGAAGCTTTCTTT.

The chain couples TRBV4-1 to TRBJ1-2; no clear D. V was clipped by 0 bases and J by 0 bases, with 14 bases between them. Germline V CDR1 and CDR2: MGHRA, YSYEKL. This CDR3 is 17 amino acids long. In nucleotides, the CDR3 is TGCGCCAGCAGCCAAGATTTCGAGTTCACCACTAACTATGGCTACACCTTC. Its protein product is CASSQDFEFTTNYGYTF.

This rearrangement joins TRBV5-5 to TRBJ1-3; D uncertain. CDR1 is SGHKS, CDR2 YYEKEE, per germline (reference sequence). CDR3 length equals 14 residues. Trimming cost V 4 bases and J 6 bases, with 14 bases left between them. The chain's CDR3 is CASSAAGSANTIYF. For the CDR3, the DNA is TGTGCCAGCAGCGCAGCGGGTTCGGCAAACACCATATATTTT.

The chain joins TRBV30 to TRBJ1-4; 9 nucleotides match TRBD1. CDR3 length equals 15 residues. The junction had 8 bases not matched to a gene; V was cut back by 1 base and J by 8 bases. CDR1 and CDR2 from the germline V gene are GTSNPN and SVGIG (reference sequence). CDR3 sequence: CAWSDPRTGAEKLFF. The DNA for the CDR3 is TGTGCCTGGAGTGACCCTCGGACAGGGGCGGAAAAACTGTTTTTT.

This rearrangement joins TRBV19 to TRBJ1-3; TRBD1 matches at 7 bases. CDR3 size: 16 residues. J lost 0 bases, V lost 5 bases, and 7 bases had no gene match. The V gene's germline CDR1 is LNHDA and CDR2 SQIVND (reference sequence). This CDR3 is CASSAGTDFSGNTIYF. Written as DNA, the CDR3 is TGTGCCAGTAGTGCCGGGACAGACTTCTCTGGAAACACCATATATTTT.

CDR3 DNA sequence: TGTGCCAGCACCTCCGCACCTACTAATATTCAGGGCGGGGAGCTGTTTTTT. This sequence encodes CASTSAPTNIQGGELFF. The chain joins TRBV5-4 to TRBJ2-2; TRBD1 might be the D (5 bases). V was pared by 6 bases and J by 7 bases, with 25 bases between. The germline gives CDR1 SGHNT, CDR2 YYREEE (reference sequence). This CDR3 has 17 amino acids.

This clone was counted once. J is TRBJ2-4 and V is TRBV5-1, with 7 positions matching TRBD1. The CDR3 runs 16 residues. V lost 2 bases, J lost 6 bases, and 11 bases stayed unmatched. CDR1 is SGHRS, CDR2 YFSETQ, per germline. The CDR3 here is CASSLWDSFSGNIQYF. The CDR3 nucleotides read TGCGCCAGCAGCTTATGGGACAGTTTTTCCGGAAACATTCAGTACTTC.

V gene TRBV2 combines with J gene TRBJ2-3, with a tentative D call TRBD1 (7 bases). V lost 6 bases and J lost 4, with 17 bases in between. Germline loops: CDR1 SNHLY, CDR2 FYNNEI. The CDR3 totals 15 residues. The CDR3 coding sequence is TGTGCCAGCAGGCCCAGGGGGGTCTCCTCAGATACGCAGTATTTT. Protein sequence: CASRPRGVSSDTQYF.

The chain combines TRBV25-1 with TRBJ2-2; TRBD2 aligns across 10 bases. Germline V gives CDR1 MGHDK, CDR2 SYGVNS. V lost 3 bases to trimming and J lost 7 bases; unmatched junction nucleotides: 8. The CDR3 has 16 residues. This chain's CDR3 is CASSDWTSGDDGELFF. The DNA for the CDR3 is TGTGCCAGCAGTGATTGGACTAGCGGAGATGACGGGGAGCTGTTTTTT.

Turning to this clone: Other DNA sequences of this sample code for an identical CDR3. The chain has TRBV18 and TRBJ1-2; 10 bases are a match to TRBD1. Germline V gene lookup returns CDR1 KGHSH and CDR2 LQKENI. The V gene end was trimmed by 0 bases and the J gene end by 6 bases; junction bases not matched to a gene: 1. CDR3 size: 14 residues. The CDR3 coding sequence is TGTGCCAGCTCACCACCGGGACAGGGGAATGGCTACACCTTC. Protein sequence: CASSPPGQGNGYTF.

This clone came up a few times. This CDR3 is CASSKGGSISGVSYEQYF. DNA for the CDR3: TGTGCCAGCAGCAAAGGGGGGAGTATTAGCGGGGTCTCCTACGAGCAGTACTTC. The chain employs TRBV21-1 and TRBJ2-7; TRBD2 is the table's D call, not checked against the DNA. TRBV21-1 is an annotated pseudogene. The CDR3 has 18 residues.

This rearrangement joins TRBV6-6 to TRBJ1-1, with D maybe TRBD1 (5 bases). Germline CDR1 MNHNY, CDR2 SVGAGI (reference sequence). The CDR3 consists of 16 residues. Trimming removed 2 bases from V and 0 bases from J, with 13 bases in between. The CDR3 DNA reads TGTGCCAGCAGTTACCCGGCCGGGACTGTGAACACTGAAGCTTTCTTT. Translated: CASSYPAGTVNTEAFF.

CDR3 residues: CASSPLGGFTNQPQHF. The CDR3 nucleotides are TGTGCCAGTAGTCCCCTAGGCGGGTTTACCAATCAGCCCCAGCATTTT. This chain links TRBV19 with TRBJ1-5; D unclear. The CDR3 covers 16 residues. Per the germline V gene, CDR1 is LNHDA and CDR2 is SQIVND (reference sequence). Trimming pared 5 bases from V and 3 bases from J, leaving 17 bases between.

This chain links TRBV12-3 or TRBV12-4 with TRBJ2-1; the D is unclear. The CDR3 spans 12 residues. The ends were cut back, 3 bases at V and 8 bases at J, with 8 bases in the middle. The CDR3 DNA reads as TGTGCCAGCAGTTTCTCCGGAGATGAGCAGTTCTTC. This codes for CASSFSGDEQFF.

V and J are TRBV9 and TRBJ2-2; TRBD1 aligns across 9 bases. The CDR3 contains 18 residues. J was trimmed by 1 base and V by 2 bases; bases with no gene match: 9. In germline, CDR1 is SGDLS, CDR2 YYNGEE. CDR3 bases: TGTGCCAGCAGCGTGCCCGCCGGGACAGGGATGAACACCGGGGAGCTGTTTTTT. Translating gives CASSVPAGTGMNTGELFF.

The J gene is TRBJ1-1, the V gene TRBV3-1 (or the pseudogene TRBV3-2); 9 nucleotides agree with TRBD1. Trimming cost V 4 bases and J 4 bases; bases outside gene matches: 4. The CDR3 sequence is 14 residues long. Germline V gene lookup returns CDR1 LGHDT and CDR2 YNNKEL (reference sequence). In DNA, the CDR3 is TGTGCCAGCAGCCCCCGGACAGGGGCCACTGAAGCTTTCTTT. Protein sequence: CASSPRTGATEAFF.

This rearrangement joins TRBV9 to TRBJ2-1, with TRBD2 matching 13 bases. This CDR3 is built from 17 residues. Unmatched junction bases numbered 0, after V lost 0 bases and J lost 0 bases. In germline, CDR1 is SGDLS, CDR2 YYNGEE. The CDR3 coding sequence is TGTGCCAGCAGCGTAGGACTAGCGGGGGGCTCCTACAATGAGCAGTTCTTC. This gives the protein CASSVGLAGGSYNEQFF.

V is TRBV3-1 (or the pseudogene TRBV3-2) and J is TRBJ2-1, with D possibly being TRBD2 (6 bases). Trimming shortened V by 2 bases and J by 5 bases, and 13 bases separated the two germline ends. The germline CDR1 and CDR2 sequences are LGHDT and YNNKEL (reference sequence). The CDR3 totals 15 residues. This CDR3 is CASSQNRGGNNEQFF. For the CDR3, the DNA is TGTGCCAGCAGCCAAAACCGGGGAGGCAACAATGAGCAGTTCTTC.

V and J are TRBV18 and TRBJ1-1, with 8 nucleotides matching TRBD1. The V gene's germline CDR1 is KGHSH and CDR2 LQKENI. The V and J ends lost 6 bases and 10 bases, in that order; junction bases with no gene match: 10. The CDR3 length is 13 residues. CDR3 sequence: CASSPNDRGTAFF. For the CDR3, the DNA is TGTGCCAGCTCGCCCAACGACAGGGGAACAGCTTTCTTT.